The clone carrying this T cell receptor beta chain was counted between two and nine times. The genes are named according to mouse. The CDR3 end is not reached by the read, which stops 4 residues before it; the germline J gene fills it in. The data belong to a study of CD8+ T cells in alopecia areata. Per the germline V gene, CDR1 is MSHET and CDR2 is SYDVDS. The CDR3 has 13 amino acids. Using CD4, CD8alpha, NKG2D, NKG2ACE and other markers, pooled cutaneous lymph node cells were sorted. Extraction of RNA preceded its reverse transcription into cDNA, which served as the sequencing template. Assay used: immunoSEQ multiplex PCR; TCRdb lists only in-frame clones, some missing. Sampling found roughly 260,000 clones, none seen once.

The chain has TRBV29 and TRBJ2-5, with 10 bases lining up with TRBD1. The sequenced sample was CD4+ T cells sorted from a lymph node. This sequence originates from a C3H/HeJ mouse with alopecia areata. The strain's MHC: H2-k. The CDR3 reads CASERDRGDTQYF. CDR3 bases read: TGTGCTAGCGAGCGGGACAGGGGTGAC.